This entry is about one T cell receptor (beta chain). Amplified regions were TCR beta CDR3 sequences from RNA transcripts. Initially, a first-round RT-PCR of the TCR CDR3 employed the HTBI primer set. TCRdb recomputed calls from the multiplex PCR reads with MiXCR, one row per CDR3 protein. The sample holds about 510,000 distinct CDR3 sequences, 14% seen once. This sample was taken from a study of T cells in Graves' hyperthyroidism and ophthalmopathy. This CDR3 region has 14 residues. Germline-derived CDR1 and CDR2 are SGHTS and YDEGEE. The V segment lost 9 bases and the J segment 5 bases; nucleotides outside the gene matches: 10.

Sequencing was carried out using blood. This receptor was identified in a woman in her thirties or forties with Graves' hyperthyroidism. V usage is TRBV5-8 and J usage is TRBJ2-2; 7 bases match TRBD1. The DNA of the CDR3 is TGTGCCACCTGGTTGGTACAGGGGACCGGGGAGCTGTTTTTT. This sequence encodes CATWLVQGTGELFF.